This T cell receptor beta chain is from a study of T cell changes during pregnancy in multiple sclerosis. Trimming removed 6 bases at V and 0 bases at J, with 12 bases between. Germline CDR1 reads SNHLY; CDR2 reads FYNNEI. This CDR3 contains 15 residues. Some clones are missing from TCRdb's copy, which holds only in-frame ones; the method was immunoSEQ multiplex PCR. The sample shows fewer than 65,000 clones, over 75% of them seen only once. The receptor comes from a female donor with multiple sclerosis, enrolled in a pregnancy study. The source was peripheral blood, collected before pregnancy. V usage is TRBV2 and J usage is TRBJ1-5; TRBD1 might be the D (6 bases). The CDR3 coding sequence is TGTGCCAGCAGGGGGGCTATGTATAGCAATCAGCCCCAGCATTTT. It codes for CASRGAMYSNQPQHF.